This TCR beta chain is drawn from a study of blood T cell repertoires in COVID-19. TCRdb's table, derived via immunoSEQ multiplex PCR, lists solely in-frame clones and lacks some. The sample holds about 180,000 clones, about 86% seen once. Germline loops: CDR1 MNHEY, CDR2 SVGEGT. CDR3 length: 16 amino acids. V dropped 2 bases and J dropped 1; count of bases not matched to a gene: 4. The sequenced sample was peripheral blood. This chain connects TRBV6-2 or TRBV6-3 to TRBJ2-3; 9 nucleotides match TRBD2. This clonotype originated in a woman between 25 and 40 years old with active or convalescent COVID-19. CDR3 amino acids: CASSYGASGGTDTQYF. In DNA form, the CDR3 reads TGTGCCAGCAGTTACGGCGCTAGCGGGGGCACAGATACGCAGTATTTT.